This T cell receptor (beta chain) was sequenced during a study of early stage breast cancer tumors. Across the study: Most invasive tumors, about 75% of the 16, were ER+/PR+/HER2-.

About this clone: Its antigen remains unidentified.

Each sample had two DNA replicates, 0.5 to 0.65 ug blood or about 1.4 ug tissue. Sequenced by immunoSEQ multiplex PCR; TCRdb stores in-frame clones only, minus some. Of 60,000 to 80,000 clones listed, 65% to 80% were seen once; the top ten hold 3.5%. This CDR3 region has 15 residues. Germline V CDR1 and CDR2: SGHKS, YYEKEE (reference sequence). With 4 bases removed from V and 10 bases from J, the gap between germline ends came to 21 bases. General observations from the study: Tumors had around 2.4-fold higher T cell density than normal breast.

The chain has TRBV5-5 and TRBJ1-3; D gene ambiguous. The sequence was collected from a person in their sixties or seventies with breast cancer. The sequencing sample was made of blood. The CDR3 nucleotides read TGTGCCAGCAGCCGCCCGCGAACGTGGCAGGATACCATATATTTT. This sequence encodes CASSRPRTWQDTIYF.